This T cell receptor beta chain came from a study of blood T cells in healthy people across ages. General study points: TCR beta diversity correlated strongly with naive T cell percentage.

Primers used in a second PCR of roughly 7 to 12 cycles were a sample-barcoded 5' primer and a J-beta primer mix. TCRdb used MiXCR to reprocess the 5' RACE reads, holding one entry per CDR3 protein. The sample carries 1 million to 1.2 million distinct CDR3 sequences, roughly two fifths recorded once. In each sample, at least 6 million PBMCs were isolated. The CDR3 extends over 14 amino acids. Deletions cut 3 bases from V and 0 bases from J, with 8 bases between. The V gene's germline CDR1 is KGHSH and CDR2 LQKENI. This clonotype was seen more than once but under ten times. What it recognizes is unknown.

The sequencing sample was made of blood. V and J are TRBV18 and TRBJ2-5; no clear D gene. The sequence derives from a man aged 18 to 35 in good health. The CDR3 bases are TGTGCCAGCTCACCTGGAGACTACCAAGAGACCCAGTACTTC. It yields the protein CASSPGDYQETQYF.